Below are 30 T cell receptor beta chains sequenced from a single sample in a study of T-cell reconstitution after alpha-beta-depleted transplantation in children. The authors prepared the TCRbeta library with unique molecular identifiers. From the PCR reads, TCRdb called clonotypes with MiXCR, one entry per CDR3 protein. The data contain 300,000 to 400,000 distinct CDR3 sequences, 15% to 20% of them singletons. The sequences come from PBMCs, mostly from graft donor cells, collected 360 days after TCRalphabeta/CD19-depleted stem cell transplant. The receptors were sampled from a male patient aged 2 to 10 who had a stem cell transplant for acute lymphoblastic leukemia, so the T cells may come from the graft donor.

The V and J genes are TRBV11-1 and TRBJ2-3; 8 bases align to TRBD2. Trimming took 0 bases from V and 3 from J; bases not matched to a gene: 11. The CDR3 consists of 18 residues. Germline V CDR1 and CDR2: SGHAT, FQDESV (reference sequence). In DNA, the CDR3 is TGTGCCAGCAGCTTAGCGAGGTTCGGGAGGGCCCGAACAGATACGCAGTATTTT. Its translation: CASSLARFGRARTDTQYF. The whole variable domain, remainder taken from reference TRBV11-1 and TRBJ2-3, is EAEVAQSPRYKITEKSQAVAFWCDPISGHATLYWYRQILGQGPELLVQFQDESVVDDSQLPKDRFSAERLKGVDSTLKIQPAELGDSAMYLCASSLARFGRARTDTQYFGPGTRLTVL.

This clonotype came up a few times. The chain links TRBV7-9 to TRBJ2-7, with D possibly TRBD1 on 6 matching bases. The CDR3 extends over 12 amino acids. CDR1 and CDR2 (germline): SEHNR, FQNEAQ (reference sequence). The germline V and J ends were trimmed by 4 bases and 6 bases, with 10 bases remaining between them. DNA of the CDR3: TGTGCCAGCAGCTCTACAGGGAGCGAGCAGTACTTC. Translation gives CASSSTGSEQYF.

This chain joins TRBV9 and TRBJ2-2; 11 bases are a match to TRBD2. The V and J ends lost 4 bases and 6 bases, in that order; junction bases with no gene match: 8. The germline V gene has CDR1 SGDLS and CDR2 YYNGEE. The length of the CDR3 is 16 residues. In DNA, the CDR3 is TGTGCCAGCAGCATTTTCCTAGCGGGAGGCGCCGGGGAGCTGTTTTTT. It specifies CASSIFLAGGAGELFF.

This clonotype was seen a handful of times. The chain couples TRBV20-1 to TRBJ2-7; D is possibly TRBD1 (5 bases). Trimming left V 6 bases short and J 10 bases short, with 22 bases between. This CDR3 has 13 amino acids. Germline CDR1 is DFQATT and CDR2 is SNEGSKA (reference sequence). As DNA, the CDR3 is TGCAGTGCCTCCTCAGACTCAAAGGGGCAACAGTACTTC. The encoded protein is CSASSDSKGQQYF.

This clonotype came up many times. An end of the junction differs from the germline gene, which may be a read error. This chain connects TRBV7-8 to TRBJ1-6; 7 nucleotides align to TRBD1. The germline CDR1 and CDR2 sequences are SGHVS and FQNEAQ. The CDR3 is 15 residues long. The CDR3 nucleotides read TGTGCCAGCAGCTTAGAACAGGGGAATAAATCACCCCTCCACTTT. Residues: CASSLEQGNKSPLHF.

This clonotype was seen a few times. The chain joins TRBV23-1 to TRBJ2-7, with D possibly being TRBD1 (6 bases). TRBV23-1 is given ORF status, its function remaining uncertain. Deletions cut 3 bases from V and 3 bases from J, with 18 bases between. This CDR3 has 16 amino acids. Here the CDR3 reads CASSHTTGCKVYEQYF. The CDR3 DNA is TGCGCCAGCAGTCACACAACAGGGTGTAAGGTCTACGAGCAGTACTTC.

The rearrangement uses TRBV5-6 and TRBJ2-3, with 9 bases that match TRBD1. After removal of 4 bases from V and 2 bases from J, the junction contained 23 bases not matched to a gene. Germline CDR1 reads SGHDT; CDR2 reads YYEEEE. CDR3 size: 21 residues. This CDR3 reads CASSHLPQGAIPDSLTDTQYF. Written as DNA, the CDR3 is TGTGCCAGCAGCCACCTACCACAGGGGGCGATCCCAGATTCACTCACAGATACGCAGTATTTT.

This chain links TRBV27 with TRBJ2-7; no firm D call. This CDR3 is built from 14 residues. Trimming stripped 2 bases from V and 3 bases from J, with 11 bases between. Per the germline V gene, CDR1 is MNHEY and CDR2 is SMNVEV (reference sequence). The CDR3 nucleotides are TGTGCCAGCAGTTTAGTTGACACTGGCTACGAGCAGTACTTC. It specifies CASSLVDTGYEQYF.

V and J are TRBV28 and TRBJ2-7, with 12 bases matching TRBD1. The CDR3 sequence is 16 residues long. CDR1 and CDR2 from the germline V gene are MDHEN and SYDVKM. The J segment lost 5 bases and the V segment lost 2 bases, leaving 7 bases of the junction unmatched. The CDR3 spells CASSLSGTGGRDEQYF. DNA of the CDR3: TGTGCCAGCAGTTTAAGCGGGACAGGGGGCAGAGACGAGCAGTACTTC.

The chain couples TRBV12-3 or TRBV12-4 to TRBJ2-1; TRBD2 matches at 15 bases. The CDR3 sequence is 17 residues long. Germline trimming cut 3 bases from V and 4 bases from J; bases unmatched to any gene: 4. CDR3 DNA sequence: TGTGCCAGCAGTTTTGGACTAGCGGGAGGGCCTTACAATGAGCAGTTCTTC. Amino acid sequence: CASSFGLAGGPYNEQFF.

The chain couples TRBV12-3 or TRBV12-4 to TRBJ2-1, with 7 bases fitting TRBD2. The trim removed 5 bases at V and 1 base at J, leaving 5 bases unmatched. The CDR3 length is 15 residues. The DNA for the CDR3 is TGTGCCAGCAGTCCCGGGGGGATTTCCTACAATGAGCAGTTCTTC. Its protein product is CASSPGGISYNEQFF.

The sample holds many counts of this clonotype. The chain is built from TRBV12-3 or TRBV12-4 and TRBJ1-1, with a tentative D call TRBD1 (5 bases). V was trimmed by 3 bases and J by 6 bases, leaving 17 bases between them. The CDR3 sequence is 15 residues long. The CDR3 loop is CASSLAPGWDSEAFF. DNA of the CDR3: TGTGCCAGCAGTTTGGCCCCAGGGTGGGATTCTGAAGCTTTCTTT.

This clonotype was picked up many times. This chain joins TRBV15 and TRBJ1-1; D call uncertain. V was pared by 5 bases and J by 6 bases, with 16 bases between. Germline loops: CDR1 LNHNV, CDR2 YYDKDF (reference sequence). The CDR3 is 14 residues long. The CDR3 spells CATSGRTGYPEAFF. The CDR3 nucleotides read TGTGCCACCAGCGGAAGGACGGGCTACCCTGAAGCTTTCTTT.

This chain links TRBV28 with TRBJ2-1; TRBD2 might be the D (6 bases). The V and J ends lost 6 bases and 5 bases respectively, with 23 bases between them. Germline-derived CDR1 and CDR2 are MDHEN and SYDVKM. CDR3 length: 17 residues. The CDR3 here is CASSTFQGSEGHNEQFF. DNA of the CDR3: TGTGCCAGCAGCACATTCCAGGGTTCGGAGGGGCACAATGAGCAGTTCTTC.

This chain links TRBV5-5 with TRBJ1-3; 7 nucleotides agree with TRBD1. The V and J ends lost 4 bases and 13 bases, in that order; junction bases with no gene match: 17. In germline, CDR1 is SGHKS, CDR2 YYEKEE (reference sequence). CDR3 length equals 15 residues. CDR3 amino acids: CASSPSGWLDRAIYF. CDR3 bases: TGTGCCAGCAGCCCTTCCGGCTGGCTAGACAGGGCGATATATTTT.

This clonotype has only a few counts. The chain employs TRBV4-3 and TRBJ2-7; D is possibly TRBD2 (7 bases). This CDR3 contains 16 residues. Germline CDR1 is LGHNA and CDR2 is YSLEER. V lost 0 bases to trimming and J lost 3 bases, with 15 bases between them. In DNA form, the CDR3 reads TGCGCCAGCAGCCAAGAGGGGGCTAGCGGAGTCTACGAGCAGTACTTC. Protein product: CASSQEGASGVYEQYF.

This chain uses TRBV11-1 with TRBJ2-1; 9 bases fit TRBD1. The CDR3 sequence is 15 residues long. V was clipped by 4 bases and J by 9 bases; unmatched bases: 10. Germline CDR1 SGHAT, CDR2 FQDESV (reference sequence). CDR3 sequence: CASSSYSTGGAEQFF. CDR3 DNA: TGTGCCAGCAGCTCCTACTCCACAGGGGGCGCTGAGCAGTTCTTC. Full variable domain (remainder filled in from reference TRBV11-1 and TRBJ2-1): EAEVAQSPRYKITEKSQAVAFWCDPISGHATLYWYRQILGQGPELLVQFQDESVVDDSQLPKDRFSAERLKGVDSTLKIQPAELGDSAMYLCASSSYSTGGAEQFFGPGTRLTVL.

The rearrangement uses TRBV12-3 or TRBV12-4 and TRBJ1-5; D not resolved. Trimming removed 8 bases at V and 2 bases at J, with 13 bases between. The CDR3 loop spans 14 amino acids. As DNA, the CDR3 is TGTGCCAGCGCCGATCGGCGGGGCAATCAGCCCCAGCATTTT. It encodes CASADRRGNQPQHF.

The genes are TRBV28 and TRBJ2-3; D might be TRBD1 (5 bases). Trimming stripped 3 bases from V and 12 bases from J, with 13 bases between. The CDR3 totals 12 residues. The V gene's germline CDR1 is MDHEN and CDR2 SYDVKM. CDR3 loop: CASSLGQGFQYF. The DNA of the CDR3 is TGTGCCAGCAGTTTGGGGCAGGGTTTCCAGTATTTT. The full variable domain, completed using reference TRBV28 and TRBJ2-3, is DVKVTQSSRYLVKRTGEKVFLECVQDMDHENMFWYRQDPGLGLRLIYFSYDVKMKEKGDIPEGYSVSREKKERFSLILESASTNQTSMYLCASSLGQGFQYFGPGTRLTVL.

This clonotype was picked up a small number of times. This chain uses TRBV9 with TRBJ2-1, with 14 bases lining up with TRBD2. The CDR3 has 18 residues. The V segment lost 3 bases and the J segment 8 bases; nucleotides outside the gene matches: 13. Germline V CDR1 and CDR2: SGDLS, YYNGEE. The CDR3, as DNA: TGTGCCAGCAGCGGACTAGCGGGAGGGCCTCACACAGTCGATGAGCAGTTCTTC. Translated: CASSGLAGGPHTVDEQFF.

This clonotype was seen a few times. The CDR3 sequence is CAISAGRQNYEQYF. For the CDR3, the DNA is TGTGCCATCAGTGCTGGGAGACAGAACTACGAGCAGTACTTC. The chain uses TRBV10-3 and TRBJ2-7, with D possibly called TRBD1 or TRBD2 (5 bases each). Germline CDR1 and CDR2: ENHRY and SYGVKD. This CDR3 has 14 amino acids. Trimming removed 4 bases at V and 3 bases at J, with 13 bases between.

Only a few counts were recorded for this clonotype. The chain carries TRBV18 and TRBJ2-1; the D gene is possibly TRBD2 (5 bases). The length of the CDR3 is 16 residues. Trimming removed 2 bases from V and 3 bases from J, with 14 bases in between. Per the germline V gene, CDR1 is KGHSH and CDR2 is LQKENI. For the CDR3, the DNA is TGTGCCAGCTCACCATTCAGCGGAAACGACTACAATGAGCAGTTCTTC. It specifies CASSPFSGNDYNEQFF.

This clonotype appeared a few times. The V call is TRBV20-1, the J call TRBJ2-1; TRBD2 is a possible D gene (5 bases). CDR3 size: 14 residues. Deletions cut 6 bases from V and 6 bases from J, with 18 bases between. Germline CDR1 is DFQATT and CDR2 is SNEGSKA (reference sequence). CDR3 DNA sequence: TGCAGTGCCCAGGTTGGGGAGTTGATCAATGAGCAGTTCTTC. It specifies CSAQVGELINEQFF.

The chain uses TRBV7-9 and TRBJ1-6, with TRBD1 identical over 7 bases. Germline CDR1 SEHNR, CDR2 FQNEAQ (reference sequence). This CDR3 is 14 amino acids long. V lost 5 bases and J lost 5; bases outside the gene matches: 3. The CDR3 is CASSPGTDNSPLHF. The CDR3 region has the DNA TGTGCCAGCAGCCCCGGGACAGATAATTCACCCCTCCACTTT.

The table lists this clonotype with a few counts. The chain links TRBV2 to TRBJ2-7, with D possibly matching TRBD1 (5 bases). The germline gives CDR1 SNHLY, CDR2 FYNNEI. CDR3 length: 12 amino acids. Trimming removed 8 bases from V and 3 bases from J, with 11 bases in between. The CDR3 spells CASSDNYYEQYF. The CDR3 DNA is TGTGCCAGCTCGGACAACTACTACGAGCAGTACTTC.

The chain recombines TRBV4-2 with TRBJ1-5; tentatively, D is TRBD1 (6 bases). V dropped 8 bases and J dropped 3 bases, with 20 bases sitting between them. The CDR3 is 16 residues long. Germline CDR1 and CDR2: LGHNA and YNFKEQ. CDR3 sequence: CASGRGEGEINQPQHF. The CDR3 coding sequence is TGTGCCAGCGGCCGAGGGGAGGGGGAGATCAATCAGCCCCAGCATTTT.

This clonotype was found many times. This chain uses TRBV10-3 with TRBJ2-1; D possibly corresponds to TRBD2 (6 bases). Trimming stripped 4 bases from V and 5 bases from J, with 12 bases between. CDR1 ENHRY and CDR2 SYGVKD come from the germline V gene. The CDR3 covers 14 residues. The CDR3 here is CAISVLLANNEQFF. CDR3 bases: TGTGCCATCAGTGTCCTGCTAGCGAACAATGAGCAGTTCTTC.

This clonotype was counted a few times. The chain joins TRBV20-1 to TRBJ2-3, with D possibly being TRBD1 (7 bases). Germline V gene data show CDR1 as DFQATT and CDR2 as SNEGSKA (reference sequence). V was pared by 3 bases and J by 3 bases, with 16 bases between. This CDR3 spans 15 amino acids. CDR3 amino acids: CSARNSRGETDTQYF. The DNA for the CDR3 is TGCAGTGCTAGGAATAGCAGGGGGGAGACAGATACGCAGTATTTT.

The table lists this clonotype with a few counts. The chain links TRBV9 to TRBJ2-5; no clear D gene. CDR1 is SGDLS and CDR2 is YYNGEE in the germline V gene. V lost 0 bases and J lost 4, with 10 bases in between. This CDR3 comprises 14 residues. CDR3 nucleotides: TGTGCCAGCAGCGTAGGCATGAGAAGAGAGACCCAGTACTTC. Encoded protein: CASSVGMRRETQYF.

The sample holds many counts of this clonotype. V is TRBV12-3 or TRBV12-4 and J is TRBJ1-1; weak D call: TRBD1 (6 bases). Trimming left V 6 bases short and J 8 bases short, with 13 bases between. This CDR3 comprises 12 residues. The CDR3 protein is CASSYRAREAFF. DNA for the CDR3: TGTGCCAGCAGCTACAGGGCGCGGGAAGCTTTCTTT.